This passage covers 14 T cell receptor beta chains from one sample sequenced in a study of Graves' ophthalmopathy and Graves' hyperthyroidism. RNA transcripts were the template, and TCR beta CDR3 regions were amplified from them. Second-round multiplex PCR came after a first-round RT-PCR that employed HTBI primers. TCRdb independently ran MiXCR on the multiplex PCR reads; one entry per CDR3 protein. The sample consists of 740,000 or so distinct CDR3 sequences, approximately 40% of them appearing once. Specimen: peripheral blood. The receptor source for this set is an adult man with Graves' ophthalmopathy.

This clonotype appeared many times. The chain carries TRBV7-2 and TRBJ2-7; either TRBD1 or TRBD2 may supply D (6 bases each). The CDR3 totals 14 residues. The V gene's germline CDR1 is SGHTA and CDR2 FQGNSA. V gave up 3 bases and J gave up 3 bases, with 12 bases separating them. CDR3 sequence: CASSFYRGHYEQYF. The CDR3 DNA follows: TGTGCCAGCAGCTTTTATCGGGGGCACTACGAGCAGTACTTC.

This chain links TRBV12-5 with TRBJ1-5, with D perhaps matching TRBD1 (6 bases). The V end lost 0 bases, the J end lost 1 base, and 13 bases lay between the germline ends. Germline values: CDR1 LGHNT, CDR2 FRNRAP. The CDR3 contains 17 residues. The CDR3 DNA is TGTGCTAGTGGTTTGGTACCGGGGACAACCAGCAATCAGCCCCAGCATTTT. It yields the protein CASGLVPGTTSNQPQHF.

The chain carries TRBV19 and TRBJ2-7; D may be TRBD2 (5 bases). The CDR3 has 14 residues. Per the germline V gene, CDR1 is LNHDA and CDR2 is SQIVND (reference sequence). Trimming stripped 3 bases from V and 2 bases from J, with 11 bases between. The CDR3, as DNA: TGTGCCAGTAGTATGTCGATCGGGGCCTACGAGCAGTACTTC. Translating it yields CASSMSIGAYEQYF.

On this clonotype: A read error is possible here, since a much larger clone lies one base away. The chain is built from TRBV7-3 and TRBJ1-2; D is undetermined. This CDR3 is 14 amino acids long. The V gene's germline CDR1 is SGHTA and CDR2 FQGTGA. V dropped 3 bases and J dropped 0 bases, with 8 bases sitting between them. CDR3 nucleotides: TGTGCCAGCAGCTTTGACGGTGCTAACTATGGCTACACCTTC. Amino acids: CASSFDGANYGYTF.

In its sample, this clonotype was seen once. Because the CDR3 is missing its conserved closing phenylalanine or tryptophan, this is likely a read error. The CDR3 here is CASSPLVQIGSETQYL. CDR3 in DNA: TGTGCCAGCAGCCCCCTCGTGCAGATAGGGTCTGAGACCCAGTACCTC. V is TRBV19 and J is TRBJ2-5; D is ambiguous. Germline-derived CDR1 and CDR2 are LNHDA and SQIVND (reference sequence). V was trimmed by 9 bases and J by 5 bases, leaving 25 bases between them. This CDR3 region has 16 residues.

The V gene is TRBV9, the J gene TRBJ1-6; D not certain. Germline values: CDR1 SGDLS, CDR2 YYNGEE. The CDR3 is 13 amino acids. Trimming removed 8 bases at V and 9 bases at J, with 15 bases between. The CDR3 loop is CASRHGGISPLHF. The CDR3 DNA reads TGTGCCAGTAGACACGGCGGAATTTCACCCCTCCACTTT. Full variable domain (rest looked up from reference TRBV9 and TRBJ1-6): DSGVTQTPKHLITATGQRVTLRCSPRSGDLSVYWYQQSLDQGLQFLIQYYNGEERAKGNILERFSAQQFPDLHSELNLSSLELGDSALYFCASRHGGISPLHFGNGTRLTVT.

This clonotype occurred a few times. Here the CDR3 reads CASRKQGWYQETQYF. DNA of the CDR3: TGTGCCAGCAGGAAACAGGGCTGGTACCAAGAGACCCAGTACTTC. The chain couples TRBV2 to TRBJ2-5, with D perhaps matching TRBD1 (6 bases). From germline, CDR1 is SNHLY and CDR2 FYNNEI. CDR3 length: 15 residues. V gave up 6 bases and J gave up 0 bases, with 14 bases separating them.

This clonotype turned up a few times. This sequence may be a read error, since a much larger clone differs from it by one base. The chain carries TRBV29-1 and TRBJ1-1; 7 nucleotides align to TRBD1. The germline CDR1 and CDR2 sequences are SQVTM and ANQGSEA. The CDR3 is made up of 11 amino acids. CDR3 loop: CSVLIRQGVLF. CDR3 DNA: TGCAGCGTTCTTATACGACAGGGTGTGCTCTTT.

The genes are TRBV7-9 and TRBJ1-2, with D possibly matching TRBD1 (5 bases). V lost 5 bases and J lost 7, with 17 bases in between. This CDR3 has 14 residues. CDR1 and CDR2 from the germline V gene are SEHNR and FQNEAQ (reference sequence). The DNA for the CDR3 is TGTGCCAGCAGCCAAGACTCCAGGGAAGGTGGCTACACCTTC. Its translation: CASSQDSREGGYTF.

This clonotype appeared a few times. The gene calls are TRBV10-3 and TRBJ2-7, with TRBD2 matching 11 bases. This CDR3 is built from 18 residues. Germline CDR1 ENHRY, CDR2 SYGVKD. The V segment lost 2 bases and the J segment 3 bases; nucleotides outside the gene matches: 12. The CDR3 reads CAISEPKATSGDFYEQYF. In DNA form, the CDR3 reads TGTGCCATCAGTGAGCCGAAAGCGACTAGCGGGGACTTCTACGAGCAGTACTTC.

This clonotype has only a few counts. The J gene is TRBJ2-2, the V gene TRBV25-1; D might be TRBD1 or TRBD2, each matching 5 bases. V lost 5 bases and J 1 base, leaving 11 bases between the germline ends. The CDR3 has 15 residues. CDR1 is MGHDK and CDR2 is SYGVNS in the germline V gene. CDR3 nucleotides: TGTGCCAGCAGTTACGGGACGGGGAACACCGGGGAGCTGTTTTTT. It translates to CASSYGTGNTGELFF.

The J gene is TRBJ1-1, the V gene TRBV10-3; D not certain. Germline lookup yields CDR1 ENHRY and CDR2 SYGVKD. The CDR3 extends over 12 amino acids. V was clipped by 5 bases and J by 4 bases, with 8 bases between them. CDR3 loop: CAISSAGTEAFF. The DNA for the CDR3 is TGTGCCATCAGTTCCGCCGGCACTGAAGCTTTCTTT.

CDR3 amino acids: CASSRSQTGHNSPLHF. Written as DNA, the CDR3 is TGTGCCAGTAGTAGGAGCCAAACGGGACATAATTCACCCCTCCACTTT. The V call is TRBV19, the J call TRBJ1-6, with D tentatively TRBD1 (5 bases). Trimming left V 4 bases short and J 5 bases short, with 15 bases between. Germline V gene data show CDR1 as LNHDA and CDR2 as SQIVND (reference sequence). The length of the CDR3 is 16 residues.

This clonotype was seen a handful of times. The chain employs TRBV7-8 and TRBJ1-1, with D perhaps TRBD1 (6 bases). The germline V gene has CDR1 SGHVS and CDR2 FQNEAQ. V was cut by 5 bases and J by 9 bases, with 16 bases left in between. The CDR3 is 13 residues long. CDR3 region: CASSTQQGSKAFF. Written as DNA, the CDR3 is TGTGCCAGCAGCACCCAACAGGGTTCGAAAGCTTTCTTT.